The source of this T cell receptor beta chain is a study of shared clonotypes between healthy human individuals. Study background: Researchers drew samples from two women and three men aged 18 to 49.

There are a few counts of this clone. Trimming shortened V by 4 bases and J by 11 bases, and 2 bases separated the two germline ends. Germline loops: CDR1 MNHEY, CDR2 SVGAGI. CDR3 length: 8 residues. Clones were read by immunoSEQ multiplex PCR, and TCRdb kept only the in-frame ones, dropping some. Here the sample spans some 490,000 clones, roughly 80% being singletons. The chain uses TRBV6-5 and TRBJ1-1; D is unresolved. Input material: PBMCs. The origin of this receptor is a woman in her thirties or forties in good health. Some clones in this sample may be carry-over from other donors' samples. CDR3 nucleotide sequence: TGTGCCAGCAGTTGGGCTTTCTTT. As protein: CASSWAFF.